The 28 T cell receptor beta chains reported below all come from one sample, sequenced in a study of early T cells in non-severe SARS-CoV-2 infection. In TCRdb, the 5' RACE reads were re-called with MiXCR into one record per CDR3 protein. The table has 40,000 to 55,000 distinct CDR3 sequences, 7.7% seen once. What was sequenced was whole blood. These receptor sequences come from an adult who was a healthcare worker with PCR-confirmed SARS-CoV-2 infection or an uninfected control (not recorded which).

This clonotype was detected many times. A read error may account for a junction end that differs from germline. The chain carries TRBV5-8 and TRBJ1-1; a weak D match, TRBD1 (5 bases). Germline V gene data show CDR1 as SGHTS and CDR2 as YDEGEE. The CDR3 runs 16 residues. The CDR3 DNA sequence: TGTGCCAGCAGCTTACCCAGACAGAGCATGAACACTGAAGTTTTCTTT. Protein product: CASSLPRQSMNTEVFF.

This clonotype was picked up many times. This rearrangement joins TRBV6-6 to TRBJ1-1; TRBD1 matches 8 bases. Germline loops: CDR1 MNHNY, CDR2 SVGAGI (reference sequence). This CDR3 comprises 16 residues. With V trimmed by 2 bases and J by 0 bases, 5 bases remained unmatched. The CDR3 sequence: CASSYGLDRVNTEAFF. The CDR3 coding sequence is TGTGCCAGCAGTTACGGACTGGACAGGGTGAACACTGAAGCTTTCTTT.

This clonotype has a count of ten or more. One end of the junction is discordant with germline, which a read error may explain. J is TRBJ2-7 and V is TRBV28; 8 bases match TRBD1. The germline V gene encodes CDR1 MDHEN and CDR2 SYDVKM. This CDR3 is 11 amino acids long. The CDR3 here is CASSFKMDRVF. CDR3 DNA sequence: TGTGCCAGCAGTTTCAAGATGGACAGGGTGTTC.

This clonotype has at least ten counts. The chain uses TRBV3-1 and TRBJ1-6; D gene unclear. The CDR3 covers 12 residues. Germline CDR1 and CDR2: LGHDT and YNNKEL (reference sequence). Trimming removed 5 bases at V and 10 bases at J, with 9 bases between. CDR3 coding DNA: TGTGCCAGCAGCGGTGTCAGATCACCCCTCCACTTT. Residues: CASSGVRSPLHF.

This clonotype occurred a few times. The chain combines TRBV20-1 with TRBJ2-1; 8 bases line up with TRBD1. CDR1 DFQATT and CDR2 SNEGSKA come from the germline V gene (reference sequence). The V and J ends lost 5 bases and 7 bases, in that order; junction bases with no gene match: 10. The CDR3 extends over 14 amino acids. CDR3 loop: CSAPQGGGGNEQFF. The CDR3 DNA follows: TGCAGTGCTCCACAGGGGGGTGGCGGAAATGAGCAGTTCTTC.

This clonotype was counted ten times or more. V is TRBV29-1 and J is TRBJ1-2; 8 nucleotides line up with TRBD1. The CDR3 totals 12 residues. V shed 7 bases and J 0 bases; nucleotides not matched to a gene: 1. Germline V gene lookup returns CDR1 SQVTM and CDR2 ANQGSEA. CDR3 protein: CSAGQANYGYTF. DNA of the CDR3: TGCAGCGCGGGACAGGCTAACTATGGCTACACCTTC.

This clonotype was detected many times. The rearrangement joins TRBV4-2 to TRBJ1-4, with a tentative D call TRBD1 (6 bases). CDR3 length: 15 residues. Trimming removed 5 bases at V and 8 bases at J, with 18 bases between. Per germline, CDR1 LGHNA and CDR2 YNFKEQ. CDR3 coding DNA: TGTGCCAGCAGCTCACCGGACAGATTAGGCGAAAAACTGTTTTTT. It codes for CASSSPDRLGEKLFF.

This clonotype has a count of ten or more. The chain is built from TRBV4-3 and TRBJ2-7, with unresolved D. Trimming removed 0 bases from V and 2 bases from J, with 8 bases in between. The CDR3 sequence is 14 residues long. Germline V gene sequence: CDR1 LGHNA, CDR2 YSLEER. CDR3 region: CASSQETYTYEQYF. The CDR3 DNA reads as TGCGCCAGCAGCCAAGAGACCTACACCTACGAGCAGTACTTC.

The chain recombines TRBV3-1 with TRBJ2-5; no clear D gene. Germline V gene sequence: CDR1 LGHDT, CDR2 YNNKEL (reference sequence). V lost 3 bases, J lost 1 base, and 9 bases lay in between. The CDR3 is 14 amino acids. This chain's CDR3 is CASSHRATQETQYF. CDR3 in DNA: TGTGCCAGCAGCCACCGAGCGACCCAAGAGACCCAGTACTTC.

This clonotype has ten or more counts. The chain combines TRBV12-3 or TRBV12-4 with TRBJ1-1; D might be TRBD1 (5 bases). This CDR3 has 13 amino acids. V gave up 1 base and J gave up 4 bases, with 7 bases separating them. The CDR3 reads CASSLEGTTEAFF. CDR3 in DNA: TGTGCCAGCAGTTTAGAGGGGACCACTGAAGCTTTCTTT.

This clonotype was seen ten or more times. The chain uses TRBV4-2 and TRBJ2-1; tentative D call: TRBD1 (6 bases). Trimming cost V 1 base and J 0 bases, with 13 bases left between them. CDR3 length: 17 residues. CDR1 and CDR2 from the germline V gene are LGHNA and YNFKEQ. The CDR3 spells CASSQVVRGSSYNEQFF. DNA of the CDR3: TGTGCCAGCAGCCAAGTTGTGAGGGGGAGCTCCTACAATGAGCAGTTCTTC.

There are many counts of this clonotype. The J gene is TRBJ2-7, the V gene TRBV28, with D unclear. The length of the CDR3 is 12 residues. V shed 10 bases and J shed 0 bases, with 10 bases lying between them. Germline V gene lookup returns CDR1 MDHEN and CDR2 SYDVKM. The CDR3 protein is CATEQSSYEQYF. CDR3 bases: TGTGCCACCGAACAAAGCTCCTACGAGCAGTACTTC.

The table lists this clonotype with many counts. V usage is TRBV28 and J usage is TRBJ1-3, with D unclear. The CDR3 extends over 15 amino acids. Germline CDR1 MDHEN, CDR2 SYDVKM. V was cut by 4 bases and J by 3 bases, with 13 bases left in between. The CDR3 coding sequence is TGTGCCAGCAGTTATTTGGGGAGTGGTGGAAACACCATATATTTT. It is translated as CASSYLGSGGNTIYF.

The genes are TRBV4-3 and TRBJ1-5; 7 bases agree with TRBD1. The germline V gene has CDR1 LGHNA and CDR2 YSLEER. The CDR3 is 15 amino acids. V was clipped by 4 bases and J by 6 bases; unmatched bases: 9. CDR3 sequence reads: CASSLDRLGGQPQHF. The DNA for the CDR3 is TGCGCCAGCAGCCTGGACAGGCTCGGGGGTCAGCCCCAGCATTTT.

This clonotype was detected ten times or more. The chain is built from TRBV5-6 and TRBJ1-2, with D possibly being TRBD1 (6 bases). This CDR3 has 13 amino acids. The V gene lost 1 base and the J gene lost 7 bases, with 11 bases spanning the gap. Germline V gene sequence: CDR1 SGHDT, CDR2 YYEEEE. In nucleotides, the CDR3 is TGTGCCAGCAGCTTGCTTACGACAGGTGGCTACACCTTC. Its protein is CASSLLTTGGYTF.

The gene calls are TRBV20-1 and TRBJ1-5, with TRBD1 as a possible D gene (6 bases). The ends were cut back, 0 bases at V and 4 bases at J, with 7 bases in the middle. Germline CDR1 DFQATT, CDR2 SNEGSKA (reference sequence). The CDR3 is made up of 13 amino acids. CDR3 DNA sequence: TGCAGTGCTAGAGACACAGGGAATCAGCCCCAGCATTTT. Translated: CSARDTGNQPQHF.

This clonotype has at least ten counts. The genes are TRBV10-3 and TRBJ2-3; D is undetermined. This CDR3 is 10 amino acids long. Deletions cut 10 bases from V and 0 bases from J, with 2 bases between. Germline lookup yields CDR1 ENHRY and CDR2 SYGVKD. The chain's CDR3 is CATSTDTQYF. CDR3 DNA sequence: TGTGCCACTAGCACAGATACGCAGTATTTT.

The table lists this clonotype with many counts. The chain has TRBV13 and TRBJ1-2; 7 bases fit TRBD1. The CDR3 runs to 16 residues. Germline V gene lookup returns CDR1 PRHDT and CDR2 FYEKMQ (reference sequence). The ends lost 2 bases at V and 4 bases at J; junction bases unmatched: 10. The CDR3 nucleotides read TGTGCCAGCAGCTTATGGGACAGCCAGATGGGCTATGGCTACACCTTC. Encoded protein: CASSLWDSQMGYGYTF.

This clonotype was observed at least ten times. This chain joins TRBV3-1 and TRBJ2-3; 7 bases are shared with TRBD2. The CDR3 is 15 residues long. Unmatched junction bases numbered 7, after V lost 4 bases and J lost 3 bases. The germline CDR1 and CDR2 sequences are LGHDT and YNNKEL (reference sequence). Here the CDR3 DNA reads TGTGCCAGCAGCCGACGGCCGGGACTAACAGATACGCAGTATTTT. This gives the protein CASSRRPGLTDTQYF.

This clonotype has a count of ten or more. CDR3 nucleotide sequence: TGCAGTGCTGGGCTTGGAGGGGGAACAAGCAATCAGCCCCAGCATTTT. This codes for CSAGLGGGTSNQPQHF. The genes are TRBV20-1 and TRBJ1-5; the D gene is possibly TRBD1 (6 bases). Germline CDR1 DFQATT, CDR2 SNEGSKA (reference sequence). V lost 5 bases and J 1 base, leaving 18 bases between the germline ends. The CDR3 runs 16 residues.

The chain links TRBV5-4 to TRBJ2-3; possible D gene TRBD2, 5 bases. This CDR3 is 12 amino acids long. The germline V and J ends were trimmed by 4 bases and 6 bases, with 9 bases remaining between them. Germline V lookup: CDR1 SGHNT, CDR2 YYREEE (reference sequence). CDR3 nucleotides: TGTGCCAGCAGCGTTACGGGGGATACGCAGTATTTT. Protein sequence: CASSVTGDTQYF.

This clonotype was detected many times. V and J are TRBV27 and TRBJ1-1, with a weak D call TRBD1 (6 bases). V lost 2 bases and J lost 1, with 8 bases in between. CDR3 size: 14 residues. The germline V gene has CDR1 MNHEY and CDR2 SMNVEV (reference sequence). Here the CDR3 DNA reads TGTGCCAGCAGTTTAAAAGGGGGGAACACTGAAGCTTTCTTT. It codes for CASSLKGGNTEAFF.

This clonotype was observed a handful of times. The gene calls are TRBV6-1 and TRBJ1-5; D not certain. CDR1 is MNHNS and CDR2 is SASEGT in the germline V gene. The CDR3 consists of 14 residues. V was shortened by 0 bases and J by 6 bases, with 9 bases between the two germline ends. CDR3 region: CASSEAGFTQPQHF. DNA for the CDR3: TGTGCCAGCAGTGAAGCGGGGTTCACTCAGCCCCAGCATTTT.

In this sample, this clonotype turned up many times. The CDR3 DNA sequence: TGTGCCAGCAGCTTATCGACGGGGGTTGAAGATACGCAGTATTTT. Translating it yields CASSLSTGVEDTQYF. V and J are TRBV7-9 and TRBJ2-3; D might be TRBD2 (6 bases). The CDR3 loop spans 15 amino acids. Germline CDR1 and CDR2: SEHNR and FQNEAQ (reference sequence). The V gene lost 2 bases and the J gene lost 5 bases, with 14 bases spanning the gap.

The chain recombines TRBV29-1 with TRBJ1-1; possibly TRBD1 for D (5 bases). Trimming removed 8 bases from V and 1 base from J, with 17 bases in between. The CDR3 consists of 14 residues. Germline CDR1 reads SQVTM; CDR2 reads ANQGSEA. The CDR3: CSINLGPRNTEAFF. The CDR3 bases are TGCAGCATCAACTTGGGACCTAGGAACACTGAAGCTTTCTTT.

This clonotype was observed many times. The V and J genes are TRBV5-1 and TRBJ1-1, with 8 bases fitting TRBD1. The ends lost 4 bases at V and 4 bases at J; junction bases unmatched: 6. The CDR3 spans 14 residues. From germline, CDR1 is SGHRS and CDR2 YFSETQ. The CDR3 coding sequence is TGCGCCAGCAGCGTACAGGGGGGTGGCACTGAAGCTTTCTTT. Translating gives CASSVQGGGTEAFF.

This clonotype was detected many times. The chain links TRBV18 to TRBJ2-1, with 8 bases aligning to TRBD1. CDR1 is KGHSH and CDR2 is LQKENI in the germline V gene. The CDR3 spans 16 residues. V shed 2 bases, J shed 3 bases, and the junction held 6 bases outside the gene matches. CDR3 sequence reads: CASSPTMGQVYNEQFF. CDR3 in DNA: TGTGCCAGCTCACCAACTATGGGACAGGTCTACAATGAGCAGTTCTTC.

This clonotype was seen at least ten times. The chain employs TRBV2 and TRBJ1-1; no firm D call. CDR1 SNHLY and CDR2 FYNNEI come from the germline V gene. Between the trimmed V and J ends, which lost 9 bases and 0 bases, there was a span of 8 bases. The CDR3 sequence is 12 residues long. CDR3 protein: CASGELNTEAFF. The CDR3 DNA sequence: TGTGCCAGTGGGGAACTGAACACTGAAGCTTTCTTT.